This TCR beta chain was sequenced during a study of cytomegalovirus exposure and HLA in healthy donors. The V gene end was trimmed by 4 bases and the J gene end by 4 bases; junction bases not matched to a gene: 6. The CDR3 contains 14 residues. In germline, CDR1 is MGHRA, CDR2 YSYEKL. Study findings and constraints: A later analysis showed HLA-associated TCR beta chains outstripping equally common others in clonal expansion. Relative to the roughly 640-donor mean, N-insertions were reportedly fewer in an Asian-associated ancestry cluster in a later analysis. It is likely that the observed cluster of highly shared sequence variants was a sequencing artifact. An analysis that came later showed most CMV-associated TCR beta chains appearing HLA-restricted.

Regarding this clone: The antigen remains unidentified.

PCR amplification relied on 60 Vbeta primers (plus 13 Jbeta primers). Clones were sequenced by immunoSEQ multiplex PCR, and TCRdb holds only the in-frame ones, with some missing. The sample records 180,000 or so clones, 76% being singletons. The sequencing sample was made of PBMCs. This clonotype was obtained from a man between 18 and 29 years old in good health and CMV-seronegative. The V gene is TRBV4-1, the J gene TRBJ2-5, with 7 bases that match TRBD2. The CDR3 coding sequence is TGCGCCAGCAGCCTTGGGGGAGGGCCAGAGACCCAGTACTTC. Translated, it gives CASSLGGGPETQYF.